The 20 T cell receptor beta chains in this list originate from one sample, sequenced in a study of spatial heterogeneity in lung cancer. In TCRdb, the 5' RACE reads were re-called with MiXCR into one record per CDR3 protein. Of 30,000 to 40,000 distinct CDR3 sequences listed, roughly 7.8% were seen once; the top ten hold 9.4%. Stated time point: blood at routine non-recurrence follow-up after resection. Sequencing used PBMCs, obtained at follow-up. These receptors came from a male donor with early-stage non-small cell lung cancer.

This clonotype was counted only a few times. The J gene is TRBJ1-1, the V gene TRBV5-6; D is perhaps TRBD1 (5 bases). The CDR3 loop spans 18 amino acids. Germline V CDR1 and CDR2: SGHDT, YYEEEE. Trimming pared 0 bases from V and 1 base from J, leaving 19 bases between. CDR3 amino acids: CASSLAAWMWTQNTEAFF. DNA for the CDR3: TGTGCCAGCAGCTTGGCGGCCTGGATGTGGACACAGAACACTGAAGCTTTCTTT. Together with reference TRBV5-6 and TRBJ1-1, the CDR3 gives the full variable domain: DAGVTQSPTHLIKTRGQQVTLRCSPKSGHDTVSWYQQALGQGPQFIFQYYEEEERQRGNFPDRFSGHQFPNYSSELNVNALLLGDSALYLCASSLAAWMWTQNTEAFFGQGTRLTVV.

This clonotype was observed many times. This chain links TRBV9 with TRBJ1-2, with D possibly matching TRBD1 (5 bases). Germline V gene data show CDR1 as SGDLS and CDR2 as YYNGEE. Trimming took off 7 bases at V and 6 bases at J, with 19 bases between the two ends. The CDR3 has 14 amino acids. The CDR3 here is CASRGTGQGDGYTF. The CDR3 coding sequence is TGTGCCAGCCGGGGGACGGGGCAAGGGGATGGCTACACCTTC.

Ten or more counts support this clonotype. V and J are TRBV20-1 and TRBJ2-7, with D uncertain. The CDR3 length is 13 residues. Germline loops: CDR1 DFQATT, CDR2 SNEGSKA (reference sequence). The V end lost 3 bases, the J end lost 0 bases, and 9 bases lay between the germline ends. CDR3 coding DNA: TGCAGTGCTAGCCCGATGAGCTCCTACGAGCAGTACTTC. Its protein is CSASPMSSYEQYF.

Ten or more counts support this clonotype. The CDR3 spells CSARTEGIGYGYTF. In DNA form, the CDR3 reads TGCAGTGCTAGAACTGAGGGGATAGGCTATGGCTACACCTTC. The gene calls are TRBV20-1 and TRBJ1-2; TRBD1 might be the D (5 bases). CDR1 is DFQATT, CDR2 SNEGSKA, per germline (reference sequence). This CDR3 is built from 14 residues. The germline V and J ends were trimmed by 2 bases and 4 bases, with 14 bases remaining between them.

This clonotype occurred a few times. The V gene is TRBV13, the J gene TRBJ2-7; 8 bases align to TRBD2. From germline, CDR1 is PRHDT and CDR2 FYEKMQ (reference sequence). Losses at the gene ends were 3 bases for V and 3 bases for J; bases not matched to a gene: 4. The CDR3 length is 14 residues. The CDR3 region is CASSFSGAFYEQYF. The CDR3 bases are TGTGCCAGCAGCTTTAGCGGGGCCTTCTACGAGCAGTACTTC.

This clonotype occurred many times. This chain uses TRBV20-1 with TRBJ2-1; perhaps TRBD2 as D (5 bases). V lost 0 bases to trimming and J lost 4 bases, with 16 bases between them. CDR1 is DFQATT and CDR2 is SNEGSKA in the germline V gene (reference sequence). The CDR3 extends over 16 amino acids. The DNA of the CDR3 is TGCAGTGCTAGAGATAGGGTCAGCGGATTTTACAATGAGCAGTTCTTC. It translates to CSARDRVSGFYNEQFF.

This clonotype was seen repeatedly, ten times or more. The chain joins TRBV5-4 to TRBJ2-1, with D unresolved. V was cut by 0 bases and J by 3 bases, with 13 bases left in between. The CDR3 has 16 amino acids. Germline CDR1 is SGHNT and CDR2 is YYREEE (reference sequence). The DNA of the CDR3 is TGTGCCAGCAGCTTGGTCTCGCGGTCAGACTACAATGAGCAGTTCTTC. Translating it yields CASSLVSRSDYNEQFF.

This clonotype has at least ten counts. The CDR3 loop is CASISGGSTEAFF. Here the CDR3 DNA reads TGTGCCAGCATTTCCGGGGGGAGCACTGAAGCTTTCTTT. The V and J genes are TRBV6-5 and TRBJ1-1; D is possibly TRBD1 (5 bases). The CDR3 has 13 amino acids. Between the trimmed V and J ends, which lost 7 bases and 4 bases, there was a span of 13 bases. Germline lookup yields CDR1 MNHEY and CDR2 SVGAGI.

At least ten counts were recorded for this clonotype. This chain joins TRBV7-6 and TRBJ2-1; TRBD2 matches at 11 bases. The V gene end was trimmed by 1 base and the J gene end by 5 bases; junction bases not matched to a gene: 7. From germline, CDR1 is SGHVS and CDR2 FNYEAQ. The CDR3 loop spans 17 amino acids. This chain's CDR3 is CASSLVLAGGEDNEQFF. CDR3 sequence (DNA): TGTGCCAGCAGCTTAGTCCTAGCGGGGGGTGAGGACAATGAGCAGTTCTTC. Together with reference TRBV7-6 and TRBJ2-1, the CDR3 gives the full variable domain: GAGVSQSPRYKVTKRGQDVALRCDPISGHVSLYWYRQALGQGPEFLTYFNYEAQQDKSGLPNDRFSAERPEGSISTLTIQRTEQRDSAMYRCASSLVLAGGEDNEQFFGPGTRLTVL.

This clonotype was seen a few times. For the CDR3, the DNA is TGTGCCAGCAGTAACCCCAACACTGAAGCTTTCTTT. Translated, it gives CASSNPNTEAFF. V is TRBV6-5 and J is TRBJ1-1; no reliable D call. This CDR3 spans 12 amino acids. Germline CDR1 and CDR2: MNHEY and SVGAGI. The ends were cut back, 5 bases at V and 2 bases at J, with 6 bases in the middle.

The sample holds many counts of this clonotype. The chain links TRBV5-4 to TRBJ2-5, with D possibly being TRBD2 (5 bases). V lost 2 bases to trimming and J lost 5 bases, with 10 bases between them. This CDR3 contains 13 residues. Germline CDR1 reads SGHNT; CDR2 reads YYREEE (reference sequence). CDR3 protein: CASSFGVGETQYF. CDR3 nucleotide sequence: TGTGCCAGCAGCTTCGGGGTCGGGGAGACCCAGTACTTC.

The chain couples TRBV20-1 to TRBJ2-7; 8 nucleotides line up with TRBD2. Germline V gene data show CDR1 as DFQATT and CDR2 as SNEGSKA (reference sequence). V trimming: 0 bases; J trimming: 2 bases; junction bases outside the gene matches: 15. The CDR3 covers 18 residues. The CDR3 loop reads CSAREEWGLGKSTYEQYF. The CDR3 nucleotides are TGCAGTGCTAGAGAAGAGTGGGGACTAGGGAAAAGCACCTACGAGCAGTACTTC.

This clonotype was seen ten or more times. The chain joins TRBV11-3 to TRBJ2-3; no definite D call. V was shortened by 6 bases and J by 8 bases, with 24 bases between the two germline ends. The CDR3 is 16 residues long. CDR1 is SGHNT and CDR2 is YENEEA in the germline V gene. DNA of the CDR3: TGTGCCAGCAGTTCCACGGCCCGCGATACCGATGGTACGCAGTATTTT. This encodes CASSSTARDTDGTQYF. The full variable domain, in which reference TRBV11-3 and TRBJ2-3 provide the parts outside the CDR3, is EAGVVQSPRYKIIEKKQPVAFWCNPISGHNTLYWYLQNLGQGPELLIRYENEEAVDDSQLPKDRFSAERLKGVDSTLKIQPAELGDSAVYLCASSSTARDTDGTQYFGPGTRLTVL.

There are many counts of this clonotype. The chain uses TRBV6-1 and TRBJ1-1; 7 positions agree with TRBD1. This CDR3 has 14 residues. V shed 4 bases, J shed 4 bases, and the junction held 6 bases outside the gene matches. CDR1 MNHNS and CDR2 SASEGT come from the germline V gene. The CDR3 sequence is CASSARQGGTEAFF. The CDR3 DNA reads TGTGCCAGCAGTGCCCGACAGGGCGGCACTGAAGCTTTCTTT.

The V call is TRBV20-1, the J call TRBJ2-7; TRBD2 matches 7 bases. Germline V CDR1 and CDR2: DFQATT, SNEGSKA (reference sequence). The CDR3 contains 16 residues. Trimming cost V 0 bases and J 6 bases; bases outside gene matches: 14. DNA of the CDR3: TGCAGTGCTAGAGAGAACCAAGCGGGACGGGGATTCGAGCAGTACTTC. Amino acid sequence: CSARENQAGRGFEQYF.

This clonotype has just a few counts. The rearrangement links TRBV2 to TRBJ2-3; tentatively, D is TRBD2 (5 bases). The CDR3 contains 13 residues. From germline, CDR1 is SNHLY and CDR2 FYNNEI. The V and J ends lost 7 bases and 2 bases respectively, with 10 bases between them. The CDR3 sequence is CASTKDYTDTQYF. CDR3 sequence (DNA): TGTGCCAGCACCAAAGACTACACAGATACGCAGTATTTT.

This chain's CDR3 is CASSKLTGGDYGYTF. CDR3 DNA sequence: TGTGCCAGCAGCAAACTGACAGGGGGCGACTATGGCTACACCTTC. V usage is TRBV7-8 and J usage is TRBJ1-2, with 10 bases that match TRBD1. Germline lookup yields CDR1 SGHVS and CDR2 FQNEAQ. The CDR3 has 15 amino acids. V was clipped by 5 bases and J by 3 bases; unmatched bases: 6.

Worth noting for this clonotype: This may stem from a read error, because a much larger clone lies one nucleotide away. The CDR3 sequence is CANSLMEARKTQYF. In nucleotides, the CDR3 is TGTGCCAACAGTTTAATGGAGGCGCGAAAGACCCAGTACTTC. The V call is TRBV11-2, the J call TRBJ2-5, with a weak D call TRBD2 (5 bases). The germline V gene encodes CDR1 SGHAT and CDR2 FQNNGV. V lost 10 bases and J lost 6, with 21 bases in between. CDR3 length: 14 amino acids.

This clonotype was picked up one time. This may be a read error, as it is one base from a much larger clone. This chain links TRBV12-3 or TRBV12-4 with TRBJ2-1, with D possibly being TRBD2 (6 bases). Trimming took 5 bases from V and 7 from J, leaving 21 bases between them. The CDR3 runs to 16 residues. The CDR3 bases are TGTGCCAGCAGTCTTCGGGGGAGAGGGACTTCTAATGAGCAGTTCTTC. It codes for CASSLRGRGTSNEQFF.

The chain carries TRBV29-1 and TRBJ1-1; D unclear. Trimming shortened V by 7 bases and J by 10 bases, and 16 bases separated the two germline ends. This CDR3 is built from 11 residues. CDR1 and CDR2 from the germline V gene are SQVTM and ANQGSEA. The CDR3 region has the DNA TGCAGCGGCGGCCGGGAGGTTGCAGCTTTCTTT. Amino acid sequence: CSGGREVAAFF.